A single sample is the source of the 4 T cell receptor beta chains below, sequenced in a study of regulatory T cells in long-lasting Graves disease. The time point: newly diagnosed GD, antithyroid drugs for less than 3 months. Scientists built the TCR library using RNA that was extracted from PBMCs. CDR3 regions were amplified by Arm-PCR using iRepertoire HTBI primers to build TCR beta libraries. One entry per CDR3 protein, called by TCRdb with MiXCR from the multiplex PCR reads. The sample lists a few hundred thousand distinct CDR3 sequences; approximately 13% were seen once. These data were also filed under a second study, of T cells in Graves' hyperthyroidism and ophthalmopathy.

The sample in question was peripheral blood mononuclear cells (PBMCs), obtained at new diagnosis, from a patient treated with antithyroid drugs. The receptors derive from a man younger than 45 with Graves disease.

This clonotype has ten or more counts. J is TRBJ2-1 and V is TRBV20-1; D unclear. V dropped 0 bases and J dropped 9 bases, with 12 bases sitting between them. Germline values: CDR1 DFQATT, CDR2 SNEGSKA (reference sequence). The CDR3 runs 13 residues. In DNA, the CDR3 is TGCAGTGCTAGAGATCGGCTAGATACTGAGCAGTTCTTC. As protein: CSARDRLDTEQFF.

The rearrangement uses TRBV7-9 and TRBJ2-7; tentatively, D is TRBD1 (5 bases). The germline gives CDR1 SEHNR, CDR2 FQNEAQ (reference sequence). The length of the CDR3 is 14 residues. Trimming left V 6 bases short and J 2 bases short, with 14 bases between. The CDR3, as DNA: TGTGCCAGCAGTATCGGACAACCCCCCTACGAGCAGTACTTC. Its translation is CASSIGQPPYEQYF. Filled out from reference TRBV7-9 and TRBJ2-7, the complete variable domain reads DTGVSQNPRHKITKRGQNVTFRCDPISEHNRLYWYRQTLGQGPEFLTYFQNEAQLEKSRLLSDRFSAERPKGSFSTLEIQRTEQGDSAMYLCASSIGQPPYEQYFGPGTRLTVT.

This clonotype was observed a handful of times. Written as DNA, the CDR3 is TGTGCCAGCAGGAAGACTAGCGGGTACGAGCAGTACTTC. The encoded protein is CASRKTSGYEQYF. This chain links TRBV6-1 with TRBJ2-7; 10 bases are shared with TRBD2. Germline CDR1 is MNHNS and CDR2 is SASEGT. With 6 bases clipped from V and 4 bases from J, the junction kept 3 bases outside the gene matches. The CDR3 consists of 13 residues.

Many counts were recorded for this clonotype. As DNA, the CDR3 is TGTGCCAGCAGTTTTGAAGCGGGGGCGGTAATTGGGCAGTTCTTC. Translating gives CASSFEAGAVIGQFF. This rearrangement joins TRBV12-3 or TRBV12-4 to TRBJ2-1, with 8 bases lining up with TRBD2. This CDR3 contains 15 residues. After removal of 3 bases from V and 12 bases from J, the junction contained 13 bases not matched to a gene.